A selection of T cell receptor beta chains follows, all from one sample in a study of blood T cell repertoires in COVID-19. Clones were sequenced by immunoSEQ multiplex PCR, and TCRdb holds only the in-frame ones, with some missing. This table has 250,000 to 300,000 clones, 70% to 90% appearing once. The sequenced sample consisted of PBMCs or T cells enriched from blood (not recorded which). The receptor set was obtained from a woman aged 45-65 years who had recovered from COVID-19. CDR3s include the opening cysteine and the closing phenylalanine or tryptophan. Fields, in order: V gene, D gene, J gene, clone size, CDR3 DNA, CDR3 protein. D genes are given only for firm matches. Size is omitted from some rows. Given values are once, few, many or a class for expanded clones.

TRBV30	TRBD2	TRBJ2-7	-	TGTGCCTGGAGCCCTCTGGCGGGAGCGGGCTCCTACGAGCAGTACTTC	CAWSPLAGAGSYEQYF
TRBV5-6	-	TRBJ1-6	-	TGTGCCAGCAGCCTCGCCGGTAATTCACCCCTCCACTTT	CASSLAGNSPLHF
TRBV7-9	TRBD1	TRBJ2-5	-	TGTGCCAGCAGTAGGGACAGGGATGCAGAGACCCAGTACTTC	CASSRDRDAETQYF
TRBV4-1	TRBD2	TRBJ2-3	few	TGCGCCAGCAGCCAAGATCCCCCAGCTAGCGGGACGAGGGATACGCAGTATTTT	CASSQDPPASGTRDTQYF
TRBV7-9	TRBD1	TRBJ1-2	-	TGTGCCAGCAGCTTATCCGTGACAGGGGGCTATGGCTACACCTTC	CASSLSVTGGYGYTF
TRBV3-1/TRBV3-2	-	TRBJ1-2	-	TGTGCCAGCAGCCAGACCCTCCGGGGAGGCTACACCTTC	CASSQTLRGGYTF
TRBV5-4	-	TRBJ1-1	-	TGTGCCAGCAGCTTGTATTGGCAGAAGAACACTGAAGCTTTCTTT	CASSLYWQKNTEAFF
TRBV11-2	TRBD2	TRBJ2-1	-	TGTGCCAGCAGCTTGCTCGGGACTAGCGTTCCCTATGAGCAGTTCTTC	CASSLLGTSVPYEQFF
TRBV5-1	-	TRBJ1-2	-	TGCGCCAGCAGCCCCGCCGACAGGCCGGGCGGCACCTTC	CASSPADRPGGTF
TRBV12-5	TRBD1	TRBJ1-4	few	TGTGCTAGTGGTTTGGTCAAGACAGGGAGGAGTAGAGTTAATGAAAAACTGTTTTTT	CASGLVKTGRSRVNEKLFF
TRBV7-9	-	TRBJ1-1	-	TGTGCCAGCAGCTCGTATGAGGGCACTGAAGCTTTCTTT	CASSSYEGTEAFF
TRBV27	TRBD1	TRBJ1-2	-	TGTGCCAGCAGCCTCGGACAGGGGACTGGCTACACCTTC	CASSLGQGTGYTF
TRBV29-1	TRBD1	TRBJ1-1	-	TGCAGCGTTGGCCTGACAGGGGGCGGCCCTGAAGCTTTCTTT	CSVGLTGGGPEAFF
TRBV21-1	-	TRBJ2-2	-	TGTGCCAGCAGCAAAGAAAAGAGAGCCGGGGAGCTGTTTTTT	CASSKEKRAGELFF
TRBV12-3/TRBV12-4	-	TRBJ2-7	-	TGTGCCAGCAGTTGGTCGGGCTCCTACGAGCAGTACTTC	CASSWSGSYEQYF
TRBV27	-	TRBJ1-2	once	TGTGCCAGCAGTCCCTGGGGAGGGTACGTCTATGGCTACACCTTC	CASSPWGGYVYGYTF
TRBV10-3	-	TRBJ1-2	-	TGTGCCATCAGTCCAGAGGTCCAGGGCTACACCTTC	CAISPEVQGYTF
TRBV5-1	-	TRBJ1-6	-	TGCGCCAGCAGCTTGGCCCACAGGGCAGGCCTCCACTTT	CASSLAHRAGLHF
TRBV19	-	TRBJ1-5	-	TGTGCCAGTAGGGGGGCTATGGTATCGCAGCCCCAGCATTTT	CASRGAMVSQPQHF
TRBV15	-	TRBJ2-7	-	TGTGCCACCAGCAGAGACAGGCAGATCTCCTACGAGCAGTACTTC	CATSRDRQISYEQYF
TRBV18	TRBD2	TRBJ2-1	-	TGTGCCAGCTCACCAGGACTAGCGGGAGGGCCGTCCGGTGAGCAGTTCTTC	CASSPGLAGGPSGEQFF
TRBV7-8	-	TRBJ2-7	-	TGTGCCAGCAGCTTAGAGAACGGTGGGCAGTACTTC	CASSLENGGQYF
TRBV2	-	TRBJ2-3	once	TGTGCCAGCAGTGAAGCTACCGGACACTCCTCTTCAGATACGCAGTATTTT	CASSEATGHSSSDTQYF
TRBV9	-	TRBJ1-3	-	TGTGCCAGCAGCGGAGGAGGGACCTTTGTTGGAAACACCATATATTTT	CASSGGGTFVGNTIYF
TRBV9	-	TRBJ2-1	-	TGTGCCAGCAGCGTATCAATTACTTACAATGAGCAGTTCTTC	CASSVSITYNEQFF
TRBV18	TRBD1	TRBJ1-2	-	TGTGCCAGCTCACCTTCCGGCGGGACAGGCGTCGGTAACTATGGCTACACCTTC	CASSPSGGTGVGNYGYTF
TRBV29-1	-	TRBJ1-2	-	TGCAGCGTTGCGAAGACAGGCCCCAACACCTTC	CSVAKTGPNTF
TRBV20-1	TRBD2	TRBJ2-1	-	TGCAGTGCTAGTGGGGGCGCTAGCGGGACCTCGTACCCCTACAATGAGCAGTTCTTC	CSASGGASGTSYPYNEQFF
TRBV5-1	TRBD1	TRBJ1-2	few	TGCGCCAGCAGCCTGGAACCAGGGACAGGGCTTGGCTACACCTTC	CASSLEPGTGLGYTF
TRBV13	-	TRBJ1-2	-	TGTGCCAGCAGCTTAGGCCTTAGGGGTGGCTACACCTTC	CASSLGLRGGYTF
TRBV28	-	TRBJ2-3	-	TGTGCCAGCAGTTTACTGACTGGGAGGCGGATGTACAGCACAGATACGCAGTATTTT	CASSLLTGRRMYSTDTQYF
TRBV5-1	-	TRBJ1-6	-	TGCGCCAGCAGCTTCACCGGGGATTCACCCCTCCACTTT	CASSFTGDSPLHF
TRBV3-1/TRBV3-2	-	TRBJ2-1	-	TGTGCCAGCAGCCAAGATCCCATGTACAATGAGCAGTTCTTC	CASSQDPMYNEQFF
TRBV4-2	TRBD2	TRBJ2-7	few	TGTGCCAGCAGCCAAGAACTAGCGGGCCCCTACGAGCAGTACTTC	CASSQELAGPYEQYF
TRBV6-1	TRBD2	TRBJ2-1	-	TGTGCCAGCAGTGGCGCGGGGGGAAGCTCCTACAATGAGCAGTTCTTC	CASSGAGGSSYNEQFF
TRBV6-5	-	TRBJ1-6	few	TGTGCCAGCAGCTATACAGGGTTCAGGTCACCCCTCCACTTT	CASSYTGFRSPLHF
TRBV2	TRBD2	TRBJ2-7	-	TGTGCCAGCATTGGACTAGACTACGAGCAGTACTTC	CASIGLDYEQYF
TRBV5-1	TRBD1	TRBJ2-7	-	TGCGCCAGCAGCTTGAGCCCCCCGACAGGGCCCTCCTACGAGCAGTACTTC	CASSLSPPTGPSYEQYF
TRBV2	-	TRBJ1-6	-	TGTGCCAGCAGTGGAAGTAGCTCCTATAATTCACCCCTCCACTTT	CASSGSSSYNSPLHF
TRBV18	TRBD1	TRBJ1-3	-	TGTGCCAGCTCACCCGTGACAGGGGGCACCCCTGGAAACACCATATATTTT	CASSPVTGGTPGNTIYF
TRBV4-1	-	TRBJ1-5	-	TGCGCCAGCAGCCAAGAAGAGGCCAATCAGCCCCAGCATTTT	CASSQEEANQPQHF
TRBV7-8	TRBD2	TRBJ2-1	-	TGTGCCAGCAGCGGGACTAGCGGGTTTTACAATGAGCAGTTCTTC	CASSGTSGFYNEQFF
TRBV24-1	-	TRBJ2-7	-	TGTGCCACCAGTCCGGCAGGGAAATACGAGCAGTACTTC	CATSPAGKYEQYF
TRBV9	TRBD1	TRBJ2-5	-	TGTGCCAGCAGCAAACAGGGGGCTCGGGAGACCCAGTACTTC	CASSKQGARETQYF
TRBV6-2/TRBV6-3	TRBD1	TRBJ2-5	few	TGTGCCAGCAGTCGCGGGACAGGGAATCGAGAGACCCAGTACTTC	CASSRGTGNRETQYF
TRBV9	-	TRBJ1-2	few	TGTGCCAGCAGCGCCTTTCCGGGGGGCGTCACCTTC	CASSAFPGGVTF
TRBV3-1/TRBV3-2	TRBD2	TRBJ2-7	-	TGTGCCAGCAGCCAAGGATACTGGGAACTAGCGGGGGCGGGAAACGAGCAGTACTTC	CASSQGYWELAGAGNEQYF
TRBV5-1	-	TRBJ1-1	-	TGCGCCAGCAGCAGTCTATCAAGGGGGACTGAAGCTTTCTTT	CASSSLSRGTEAFF